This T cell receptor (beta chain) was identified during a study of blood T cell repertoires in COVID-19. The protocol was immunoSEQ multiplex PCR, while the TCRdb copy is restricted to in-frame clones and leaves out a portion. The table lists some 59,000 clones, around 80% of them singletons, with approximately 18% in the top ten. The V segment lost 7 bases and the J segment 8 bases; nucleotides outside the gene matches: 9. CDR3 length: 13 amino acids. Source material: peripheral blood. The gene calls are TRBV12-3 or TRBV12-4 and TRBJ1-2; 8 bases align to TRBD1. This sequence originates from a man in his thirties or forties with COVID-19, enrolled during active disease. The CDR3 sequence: CASTVGQGVGYTF. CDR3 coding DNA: TGTGCCAGCACTGTCGGACAGGGTGTGGGCTACACCTTC.